The rows below give T cell receptor beta chains drawn from one sample of a study of T-cell reconstitution after alpha-beta-depleted transplantation in children. TCRdb passed the PCR reads through MiXCR, listing each CDR3 protein once. The sample has 450,000 to 600,000 distinct CDR3 sequences; 30% to 35% are singletons. The sequencing used PBMCs from the stem cell graft donor, collected from the stem cell graft. The receptors were gathered from a human donor who donated a stem cell graft to a child with aplastic anemia. Both conserved end residues are part of each CDR3. The D gene is left open where the match is weak. Only part of the rows carry a size: once, few, many, or a class if the clone is expanded.

j_call: TRBJ1-4; v_call: TRBV20-1; clone_size: few; d_call: NA; cdr3_nt: TGCAGTGCTAGAGCACGTGAAAAACTGTTTTTT; cdr3_aa: CSARAREKLFF
j_call: TRBJ2-5; v_call: TRBV2; clone_size: NA; d_call: NA; cdr3_nt: TGTGCCAGCAGGTCTTCACTCTCTCTTAGCGGATCCCGACAAGAGACCCAGTACTTC; cdr3_aa: CASRSSLSLSGSRQETQYF
j_call: TRBJ2-1; v_call: TRBV5-1; clone_size: NA; d_call: TRBD2; cdr3_nt: TGCGCCAGCAGCTGGGCCTCTCTAGCGGGAGTATCATACAATGAGCAGTTCTTC; cdr3_aa: CASSWASLAGVSYNEQFF
j_call: TRBJ1-3; v_call: TRBV5-1; clone_size: few; d_call: NA; cdr3_nt: TGCGCCAGCAGCTTGGGGTCGTCAGGTGGAAACACCATATATTTT; cdr3_aa: CASSLGSSGGNTIYF
j_call: TRBJ2-1; v_call: TRBV6-2/TRBV6-3; clone_size: NA; d_call: NA; cdr3_nt: TGTGCCAGCAGTTACGGCAGAACCCTCAATGAGCAGTTCTTC; cdr3_aa: CASSYGRTLNEQFF
j_call: TRBJ1-6; v_call: TRBV5-1; clone_size: few; d_call: TRBD1; cdr3_nt: TGCGCCAGCAGCACGCGACAGGGGGCAATTTCACCCCTCCACTTT; cdr3_aa: CASSTRQGAISPLHF
j_call: TRBJ1-1; v_call: TRBV12-5; clone_size: few; d_call: NA; cdr3_nt: TGTGCTAGTGGTTTCGGGGGAATCACTGAAGCTTTCTTT; cdr3_aa: CASGFGGITEAFF
j_call: TRBJ1-2; v_call: TRBV4-3; clone_size: few; d_call: NA; cdr3_nt: TGCGCCAGCAGCCAAGCTTCTCGATATGGCTACACCTTC; cdr3_aa: CASSQASRYGYTF
j_call: TRBJ1-1; v_call: TRBV7-9; clone_size: few; d_call: TRBD1; cdr3_nt: TGTGCCAGCAGCACCCGGGACAGATGGAACACTGAAGCTTTCTTT; cdr3_aa: CASSTRDRWNTEAFF
j_call: TRBJ1-1; v_call: TRBV10-3; clone_size: NA; d_call: NA; cdr3_nt: TGTGCCATCTCCAAGGGAAACACTGAAGCTTTCTTT; cdr3_aa: CAISKGNTEAFF
j_call: TRBJ1-1; v_call: TRBV10-3; clone_size: few; d_call: NA; cdr3_nt: TGTGCCATCAGTGGAGGTTCAATGAACACTGAAGCTTTCTTT; cdr3_aa: CAISGGSMNTEAFF
j_call: TRBJ1-5; v_call: TRBV6-2/TRBV6-3; clone_size: once; d_call: TRBD1; cdr3_nt: TGTGCCAGCAAAAATACCGGACAGGGGTTGCAGCCCCAGCATTTT; cdr3_aa: CASKNTGQGLQPQHF
j_call: TRBJ2-1; v_call: TRBV5-1; clone_size: few; d_call: TRBD2; cdr3_nt: TGCGCCAGCAGCTTGGGGACTAGCGGATTCTACAATGAGCAGTTCTTC; cdr3_aa: CASSLGTSGFYNEQFF
j_call: TRBJ1-2; v_call: TRBV5-1; clone_size: few; d_call: NA; cdr3_nt: TGCGCCAGCAGCTTGATTCCCCGACAGACGGGGGGCTATGGCTACACCTTC; cdr3_aa: CASSLIPRQTGGYGYTF
j_call: TRBJ2-5; v_call: TRBV5-1; clone_size: NA; d_call: NA; cdr3_nt: TGCGCCAGCAGCGCATCCCAAGTCGAGACCCAGTACTTC; cdr3_aa: CASSASQVETQYF
j_call: TRBJ1-4; v_call: TRBV19; clone_size: NA; d_call: NA; cdr3_nt: TGTGCCAGTAGTATTCCGGGACGGACGAATGAAAAACTGTTTTTT; cdr3_aa: CASSIPGRTNEKLFF
j_call: TRBJ2-7; v_call: TRBV7-9; clone_size: NA; d_call: TRBD2; cdr3_nt: TGTGCCAGCAGCTCCCCCTTAGCGGGAGAAATCCACGAGCAGTACTTC; cdr3_aa: CASSSPLAGEIHEQYF
j_call: TRBJ1-5; v_call: TRBV29-1; clone_size: few; d_call: NA; cdr3_nt: TGCAGCGCCTCGGGAGTTGGACAGCCCCAGCATTTT; cdr3_aa: CSASGVGQPQHF
j_call: TRBJ2-2; v_call: TRBV30; clone_size: NA; d_call: TRBD1; cdr3_nt: TGTGCCTGGTCGATGGGACAGGGTTGGACCGGGGAGCTGTTTTTT; cdr3_aa: CAWSMGQGWTGELFF
j_call: TRBJ1-1; v_call: TRBV29-1; clone_size: NA; d_call: NA; cdr3_nt: TGCAGCGGGGGGCCAGGGCCTCTCTCCACTGAAGCTTTCTTT; cdr3_aa: CSGGPGPLSTEAFF
j_call: TRBJ2-5; v_call: TRBV12-3/TRBV12-4; clone_size: NA; d_call: NA; cdr3_nt: TGTGCCAGCAGTTTCGGAAACCAAGAGACCCAGTACTTC; cdr3_aa: CASSFGNQETQYF
j_call: TRBJ2-1; v_call: TRBV29-1; clone_size: NA; d_call: TRBD2; cdr3_nt: TGCAGCGTTGATCGGGATAGCGGGGGAAATGAGCAGTTCTTC; cdr3_aa: CSVDRDSGGNEQFF
j_call: TRBJ2-2; v_call: TRBV5-6; clone_size: NA; d_call: NA; cdr3_nt: TGTGCCAGCAGCTTGGTGGGGATGGGCGCCGGGGAGCTGTTTTTT; cdr3_aa: CASSLVGMGAGELFF